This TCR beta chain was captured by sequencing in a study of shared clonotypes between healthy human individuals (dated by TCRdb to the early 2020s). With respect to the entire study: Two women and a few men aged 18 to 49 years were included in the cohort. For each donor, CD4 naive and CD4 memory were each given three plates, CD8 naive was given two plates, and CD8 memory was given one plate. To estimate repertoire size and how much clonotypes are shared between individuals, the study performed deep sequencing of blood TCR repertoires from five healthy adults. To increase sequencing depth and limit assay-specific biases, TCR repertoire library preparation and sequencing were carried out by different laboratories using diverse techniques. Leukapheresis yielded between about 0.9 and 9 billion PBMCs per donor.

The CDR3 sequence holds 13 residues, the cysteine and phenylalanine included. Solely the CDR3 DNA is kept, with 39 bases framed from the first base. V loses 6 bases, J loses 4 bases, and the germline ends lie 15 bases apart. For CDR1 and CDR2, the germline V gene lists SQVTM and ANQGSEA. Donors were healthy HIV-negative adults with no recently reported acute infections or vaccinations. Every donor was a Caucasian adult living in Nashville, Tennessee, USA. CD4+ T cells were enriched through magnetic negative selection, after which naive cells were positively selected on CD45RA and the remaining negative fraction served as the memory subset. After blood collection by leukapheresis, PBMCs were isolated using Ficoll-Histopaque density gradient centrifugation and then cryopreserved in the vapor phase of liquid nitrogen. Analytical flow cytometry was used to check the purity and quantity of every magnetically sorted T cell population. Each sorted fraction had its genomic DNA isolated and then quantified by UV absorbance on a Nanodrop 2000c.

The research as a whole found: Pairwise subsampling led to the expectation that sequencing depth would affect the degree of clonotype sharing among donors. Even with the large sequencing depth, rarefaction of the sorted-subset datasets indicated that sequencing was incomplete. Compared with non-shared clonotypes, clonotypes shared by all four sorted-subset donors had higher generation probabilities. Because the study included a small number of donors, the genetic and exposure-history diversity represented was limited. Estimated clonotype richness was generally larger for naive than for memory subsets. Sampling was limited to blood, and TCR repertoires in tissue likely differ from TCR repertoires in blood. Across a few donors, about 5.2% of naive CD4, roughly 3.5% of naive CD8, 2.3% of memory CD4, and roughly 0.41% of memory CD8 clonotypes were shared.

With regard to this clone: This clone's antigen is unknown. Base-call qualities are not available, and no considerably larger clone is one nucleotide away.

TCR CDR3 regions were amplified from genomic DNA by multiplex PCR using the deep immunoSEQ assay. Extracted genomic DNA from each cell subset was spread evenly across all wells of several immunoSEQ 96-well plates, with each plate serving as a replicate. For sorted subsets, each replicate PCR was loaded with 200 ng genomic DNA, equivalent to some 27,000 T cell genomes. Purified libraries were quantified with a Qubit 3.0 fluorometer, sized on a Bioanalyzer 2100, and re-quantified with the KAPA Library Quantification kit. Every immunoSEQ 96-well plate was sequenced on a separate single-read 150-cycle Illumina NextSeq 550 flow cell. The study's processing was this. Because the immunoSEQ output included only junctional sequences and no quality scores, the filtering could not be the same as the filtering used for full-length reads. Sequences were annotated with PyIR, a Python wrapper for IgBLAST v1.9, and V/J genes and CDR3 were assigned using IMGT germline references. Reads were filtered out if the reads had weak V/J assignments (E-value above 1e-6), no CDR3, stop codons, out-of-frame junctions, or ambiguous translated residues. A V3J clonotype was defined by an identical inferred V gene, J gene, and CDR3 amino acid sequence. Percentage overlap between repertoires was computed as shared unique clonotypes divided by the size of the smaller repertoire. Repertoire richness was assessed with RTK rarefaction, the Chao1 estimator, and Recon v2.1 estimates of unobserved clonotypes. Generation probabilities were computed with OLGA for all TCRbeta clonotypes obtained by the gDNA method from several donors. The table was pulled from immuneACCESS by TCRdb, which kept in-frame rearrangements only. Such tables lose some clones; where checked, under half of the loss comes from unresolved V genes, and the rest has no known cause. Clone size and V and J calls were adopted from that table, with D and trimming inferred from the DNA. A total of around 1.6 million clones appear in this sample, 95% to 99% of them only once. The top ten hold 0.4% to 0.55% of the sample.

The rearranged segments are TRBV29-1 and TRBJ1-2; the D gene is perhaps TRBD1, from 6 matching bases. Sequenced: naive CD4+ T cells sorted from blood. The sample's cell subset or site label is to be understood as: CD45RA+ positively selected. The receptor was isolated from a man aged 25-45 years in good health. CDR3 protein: CSVQGPRGYGYTF. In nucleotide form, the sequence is TGCAGCGTACAGGGCCCCCGTGGCTATGGCTACACCTTC.